These T cell receptor beta chains were read from a single sample in a study of T cell repertoires in cytomegalovirus infection. TCRdb independently ran MiXCR on the reads; one entry per CDR3 protein. This sample has 350,000 to 550,000 distinct CDR3 sequences, with 30% to 40% found just once. The sequencing sample was made of PBMCs. These receptors were collected from a human donor in good health (CMV status not recorded). Some clones in this sample may be carry-over from other donors' samples. CDR3s include the opening cysteine and the closing phenylalanine or tryptophan. A D gene is named only where the DNA matches it firmly. The listing skips clone size in some rows; elsewhere it reads once, few, many or a size class.

TGTGCCAGCAGCCCGGACAGGGGCAGGACAGATACGCAGTATTTT CASSPDRGRTDTQYF TRBJ2-3 TRBV7-6 many TRBD1
TGCGCCAGCAGCCAAGTGCTAACCGGGACAAGAAGGCGTAACTATGGCTACACCTTC CASSQVLTGTRRRNYGYTF TRBJ1-2 TRBV4-1 - -
TGTGCCAGCAGCTTAGGAGGGGGCCTGGCTTCTGAAGCTTTCTTT CASSLGGGLASEAFF TRBJ1-1 TRBV7-2 - TRBD1
TGTGCCAGCAGATTGACAGGGGAGAGATCCGGGGAGCTGTTTTTT CASRLTGERSGELFF TRBJ2-2 TRBV7-6 few TRBD1
TGTGCCAGCAGCCCACAACATGAAGCTTTCTTT CASSPQHEAFF TRBJ1-1 TRBV7-6 few -
TGTGCCAGCAGTTCACTAGCGGGGGGGGTGAATACGCAGTATTTT CASSSLAGGVNTQYF TRBJ2-3 TRBV6-1 - TRBD2
TGTGCCAGCAATTTGCGGGAGCAGTACTTC CASNLREQYF TRBJ2-7 TRBV6-6 few -
TGTGCCAGCAGCCCTCTGGGCGGAGGGGGCAGGACAGATACGCAGTATTTT CASSPLGGGGRTDTQYF TRBJ2-3 TRBV7-6 - -
TGTGCCAGCAGCCAAGATGCGGGGGGTAGGAGTGAGCAGTTCTTC CASSQDAGGRSEQFF TRBJ2-1 TRBV3-1 - TRBD2
TGTGCCAGCAGTCGGACCGTCACTGAAGCTTTCTTT CASSRTVTEAFF TRBJ1-1 TRBV12-3/TRBV12-4 - -
TGTGCCAGCAGTGAATTCGCAGCGGGTAGCACAGATACGCAGTATTTT CASSEFAAGSTDTQYF TRBJ2-3 TRBV6-1 - -
TGTGCCAGCAGCTTAGTAGACAGTACTTACGAGCAGTACTTC CASSLVDSTYEQYF TRBJ2-7 TRBV7-2 many -
TGTGCCAGTAGTATAGGTAGGACAGGGAACACTGAAGCTTTCTTT CASSIGRTGNTEAFF TRBJ1-1 TRBV19 - TRBD1
TGTGCCAGCAGCTTAGCATCCGGGGGCCCTTACAATGAGCAGTTCTTC CASSLASGGPYNEQFF TRBJ2-1 TRBV7-2 few -
TGTGCCAGCGGGACAGGGGGCACCGGGGAGCTGTTTTTT CASGTGGTGELFF TRBJ2-2 TRBV2 many TRBD1
TGTGCCAGCAGTTTAATGGCAGGGGGCGCGGATGGCTACACCTTC CASSLMAGGADGYTF TRBJ1-2 TRBV27 - TRBD1
TGTGCCAGCAGCTTAGCGACCCAGGGAACTAATGAAAAACTGTTTTTT CASSLATQGTNEKLFF TRBJ1-4 TRBV7-2 many -
TGTGCCAGCAAGAGGGGTCTCGACGAGCAGTACTTC CASKRGLDEQYF TRBJ2-7 TRBV2 - -
TGTGCCAGCAGCTTAGGTGGGGACAGGGGGTACGGTGAGCAGTTCTTC CASSLGGDRGYGEQFF TRBJ2-1 TRBV7-8 - TRBD1
TGTGCCAGCGGAGTCAGTGGTAATCAGCCCCAGCATTTT CASGVSGNQPQHF TRBJ1-5 TRBV7-9 - -
TGTGCCAGCAGCTTAGAAGGGGGACAGACATTTGAAAAACTGTTTTTT CASSLEGGQTFEKLFF TRBJ1-4 TRBV11-2 many TRBD1
TGTGCCAGCAGAAAGGAGAGAGGGCCTAATGAAAAACTGTTTTTT CASRKERGPNEKLFF TRBJ1-4 TRBV6-6 few -
TGTGCCAGCAGCCCCCGTGCCGGGACAGGTCTATCCTATAATTCACCCCTCCACTTT CASSPRAGTGLSYNSPLHF TRBJ1-6 TRBV4-2 many TRBD1
TGTGCCAGCAGCCGCACCAATATTTACAATGAGCAGTTCTTC CASSRTNIYNEQFF TRBJ2-1 TRBV11-2 - -
TGTGCCAGCAGCTCGGGGTGGGGGCCAGTCCATGAGACCCACTACTTC CASSSGWGPVHETHYF TRBJ2-5 TRBV7-2 - -
TGTGCCAGCAGTGAAGTACAGGGGAAGGCTGAAGCTTTCTTT CASSEVQGKAEAFF TRBJ1-1 TRBV2 - TRBD1
TGCGCCAGCAGCCAAGATGGATCGGTTTGGACTGAAGCTTTCTTT CASSQDGSVWTEAFF TRBJ1-1 TRBV4-1 few -
TGTGCCAGCAGTTACGGGACAAGCTACCAAGAGACCCAGTACTTC CASSYGTSYQETQYF TRBJ2-5 TRBV6-5 - -
TGTGCCAGCAGCCATGGGAGAAACCGGGAGGCCTACGAGCAGTACTTC CASSHGRNREAYEQYF TRBJ2-7 TRBV4-2 few TRBD2